The source of this T cell receptor (beta chain) is a study of T-cell reconstitution after alpha-beta-depleted transplantation in children. The germline CDR1 and CDR2 sequences are SGDLS and YYNGEE. The CDR3 loop spans 15 amino acids. V dropped 0 bases and J dropped 1 base, with 10 bases sitting between them. It was with unique molecular identifiers that the TCRbeta library was prepared. Using its own MiXCR run on the PCR reads, TCRdb lists one record per CDR3 protein. The top ten clones hold roughly 31% of a sample with about 980,000 distinct CDR3 sequences, roughly 31% of them seen once. V and J are TRBV9 and TRBJ2-5; D might be TRBD1 (5 bases). Sequenced here: PBMCs, mostly from graft donor cells, sampled 360 days after TCRalphabeta/CD19-depleted stem cell transplant. The receptor was isolated from a boy in the first two years of life who had a stem cell transplant for SCID, so the T cells may come from the graft donor. CDR3 sequence: CASSVEGRAQETQYF. The CDR3 bases are TGTGCCAGCAGCGTAGAAGGCAGGGCCCAAGAGACCCAGTACTTC. The variable domain in full, completed from reference TRBV9 and TRBJ2-5, reads DSGVTQTPKHLITATGQRVTLRCSPRSGDLSVYWYQQSLDQGLQFLIQYYNGEERAKGNILERFSAQQFPDLHSELNLSSLELGDSALYFCASSVEGRAQETQYFGPGTRLLVL.